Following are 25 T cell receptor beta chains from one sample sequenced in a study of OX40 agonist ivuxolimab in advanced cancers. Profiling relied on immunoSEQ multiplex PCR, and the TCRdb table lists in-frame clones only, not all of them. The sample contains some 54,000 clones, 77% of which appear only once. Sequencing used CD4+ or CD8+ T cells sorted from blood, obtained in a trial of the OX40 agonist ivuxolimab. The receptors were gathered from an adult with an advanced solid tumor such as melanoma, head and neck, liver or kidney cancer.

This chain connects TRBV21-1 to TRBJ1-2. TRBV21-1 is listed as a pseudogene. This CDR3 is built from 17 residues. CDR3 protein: CASSRPTGGQGFLGYTF. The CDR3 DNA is TGTGCCAGCAGCCGACCTACCGGGGGCCAGGGGTTCCTGGGCTACACCTTC.

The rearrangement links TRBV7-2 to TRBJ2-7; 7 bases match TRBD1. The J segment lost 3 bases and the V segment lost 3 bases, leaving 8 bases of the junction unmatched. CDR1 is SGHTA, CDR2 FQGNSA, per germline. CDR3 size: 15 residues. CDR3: CASSLRTGADYEQYF. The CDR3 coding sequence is TGTGCCAGCAGCTTGAGAACAGGGGCCGACTACGAGCAGTACTTC.

CDR3 sequence reads: CASSLRRQANSPLHF. CDR3 nucleotide sequence: TGTGCCAGCAGCTTGAGAAGGCAGGCCAATTCACCCCTCCACTTT. V and J are TRBV5-5 and TRBJ1-6; D remains ambiguous. The CDR3 is 15 amino acids. Germline V gene sequence: CDR1 SGHKS, CDR2 YYEKEE (reference sequence). Trimming removed 1 base at V and 7 bases at J, with 12 bases between. Filled out from reference TRBV5-5 and TRBJ1-6, the complete variable domain reads DAGVTQSPTHLIKTRGQQVTLRCSPISGHKSVSWYQQVLGQGPQFIFQYYEKEERGRGNFPDRFSARQFPNYSSELNVNALLLGDSALYLCASSLRRQANSPLHFGNGTRLTVT.

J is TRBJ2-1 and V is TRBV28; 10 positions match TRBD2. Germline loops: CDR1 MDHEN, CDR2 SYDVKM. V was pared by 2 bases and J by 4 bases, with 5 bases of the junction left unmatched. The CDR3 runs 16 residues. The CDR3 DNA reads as TGTGCCAGCAGTTTACACCGGACTAGCGGTTACAATGAGCAGTTCTTC. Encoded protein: CASSLHRTSGYNEQFF.

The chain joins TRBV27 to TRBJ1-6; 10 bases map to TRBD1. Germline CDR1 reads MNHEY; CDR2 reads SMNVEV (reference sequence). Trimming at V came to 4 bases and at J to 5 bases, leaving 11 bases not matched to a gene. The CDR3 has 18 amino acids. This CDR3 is CASSSSNSGQGNNSPLHF. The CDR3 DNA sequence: TGTGCCAGCAGTTCATCTAACTCGGGACAGGGGAATAATTCACCCCTCCACTTT.

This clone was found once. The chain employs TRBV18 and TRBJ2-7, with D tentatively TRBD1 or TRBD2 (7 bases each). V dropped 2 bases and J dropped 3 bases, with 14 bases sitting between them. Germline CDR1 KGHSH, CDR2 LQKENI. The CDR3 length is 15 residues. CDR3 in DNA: TGTGCCAGCTCACCATCCCAGGGGGGGTACTACGAGCAGTACTTC. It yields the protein CASSPSQGGYYEQYF.

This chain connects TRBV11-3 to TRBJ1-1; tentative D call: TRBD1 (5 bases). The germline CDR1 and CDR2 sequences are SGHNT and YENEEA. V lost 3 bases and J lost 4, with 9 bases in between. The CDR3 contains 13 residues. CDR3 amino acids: CASSFSGGTEAFF. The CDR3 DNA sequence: TGTGCCAGCAGCTTCAGCGGGGGCACTGAAGCTTTCTTT.

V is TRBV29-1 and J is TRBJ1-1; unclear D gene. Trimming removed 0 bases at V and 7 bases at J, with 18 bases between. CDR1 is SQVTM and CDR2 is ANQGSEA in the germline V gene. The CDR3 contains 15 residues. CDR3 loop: CSVEERTIELGEAFF. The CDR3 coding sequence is TGCAGCGTTGAAGAGAGGACGATCGAATTAGGTGAAGCTTTCTTT.

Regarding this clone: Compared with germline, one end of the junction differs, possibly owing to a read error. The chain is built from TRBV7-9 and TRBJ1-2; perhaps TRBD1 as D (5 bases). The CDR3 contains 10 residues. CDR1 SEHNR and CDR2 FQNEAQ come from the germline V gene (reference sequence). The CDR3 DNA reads TGTGCCAGCAGCCCTTGGAGGGACGGTTTC. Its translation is CASSPWRDGF.

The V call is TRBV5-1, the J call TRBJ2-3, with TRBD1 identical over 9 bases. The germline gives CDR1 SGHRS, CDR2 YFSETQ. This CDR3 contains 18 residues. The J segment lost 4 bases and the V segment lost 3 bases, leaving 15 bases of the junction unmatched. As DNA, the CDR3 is TGCGCCAGCAGCTCCTACAGGGGGCTCGACCGGAGCGCAGATACGCAGTATTTT. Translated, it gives CASSSYRGLDRSADTQYF.

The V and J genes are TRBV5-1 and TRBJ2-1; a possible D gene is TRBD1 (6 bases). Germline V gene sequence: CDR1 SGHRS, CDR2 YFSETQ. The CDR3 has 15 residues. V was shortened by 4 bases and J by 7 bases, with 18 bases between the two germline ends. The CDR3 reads CASSTLTGQRNEQFF. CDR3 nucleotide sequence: TGCGCCAGCAGCACTCTAACAGGGCAACGGAATGAGCAGTTCTTC.

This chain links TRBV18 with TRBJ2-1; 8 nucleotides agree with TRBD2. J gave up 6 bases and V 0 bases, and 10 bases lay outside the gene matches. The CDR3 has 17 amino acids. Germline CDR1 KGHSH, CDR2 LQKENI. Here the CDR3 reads CASSPPGYGRAVNEQFF. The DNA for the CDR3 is TGTGCCAGCTCACCACCGGGGTACGGGAGGGCCGTCAATGAGCAGTTCTTC.

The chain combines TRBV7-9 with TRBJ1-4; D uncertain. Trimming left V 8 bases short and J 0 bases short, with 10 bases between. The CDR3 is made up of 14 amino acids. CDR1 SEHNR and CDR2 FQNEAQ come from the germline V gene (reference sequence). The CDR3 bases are TGTGCCAGCTCAGAGGGTGCAACTAATGAAAAACTGTTTTTT. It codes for CASSEGATNEKLFF.

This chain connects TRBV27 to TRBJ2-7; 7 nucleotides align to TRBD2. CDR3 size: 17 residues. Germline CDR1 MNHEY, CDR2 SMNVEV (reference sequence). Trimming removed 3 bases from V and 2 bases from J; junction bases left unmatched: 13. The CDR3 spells CASSLLADEGPTYEQYF. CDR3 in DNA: TGTGCCAGCAGTTTGCTAGCGGATGAGGGACCCACCTACGAGCAGTACTTC.

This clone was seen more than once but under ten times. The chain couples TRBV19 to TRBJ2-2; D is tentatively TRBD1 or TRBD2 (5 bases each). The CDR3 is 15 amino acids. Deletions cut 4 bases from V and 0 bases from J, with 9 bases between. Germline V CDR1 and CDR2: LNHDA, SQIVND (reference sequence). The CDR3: CASSRQTTNTGELFF. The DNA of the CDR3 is TGTGCCAGTAGTAGACAGACTACGAACACCGGGGAGCTGTTTTTT.

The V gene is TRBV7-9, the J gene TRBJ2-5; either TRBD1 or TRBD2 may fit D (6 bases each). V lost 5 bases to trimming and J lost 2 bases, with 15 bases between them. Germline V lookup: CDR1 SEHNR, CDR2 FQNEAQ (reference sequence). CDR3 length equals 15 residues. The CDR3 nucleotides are TGTGCCAGCAGCCCACGGCAGGGGAGGCAAGAGACCCAGTACTTC. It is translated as CASSPRQGRQETQYF. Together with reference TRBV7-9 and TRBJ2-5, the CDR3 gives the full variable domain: DTGVSQNPRHKITKRGQNVTFRCDPISEHNRLYWYRQTLGQGPEFLTYFQNEAQLEKSRLLSDRFSAERPKGSFSTLEIQRTEQGDSAMYLCASSPRQGRQETQYFGPGTRLLVL.

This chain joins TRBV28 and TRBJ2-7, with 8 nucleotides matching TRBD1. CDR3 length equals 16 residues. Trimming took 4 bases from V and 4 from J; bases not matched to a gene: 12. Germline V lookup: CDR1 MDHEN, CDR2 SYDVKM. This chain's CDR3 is CASSSPRQGKKYEQYF. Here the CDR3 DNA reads TGTGCCAGCAGTTCGCCTCGACAGGGGAAGAAGTACGAGCAGTACTTC.

The CDR3 loop is CASSPSRDSNGYTF. The DNA of the CDR3 is TGTGCCAGTAGTCCCAGCCGGGACTCAAATGGCTACACCTTC. V usage is TRBV19 and J usage is TRBJ1-2; D might be TRBD1 (5 bases). Trimming stripped 5 bases from V and 6 bases from J, with 16 bases between. Germline assignment: CDR1 LNHDA and CDR2 SQIVND (reference sequence). The CDR3 contains 14 residues.

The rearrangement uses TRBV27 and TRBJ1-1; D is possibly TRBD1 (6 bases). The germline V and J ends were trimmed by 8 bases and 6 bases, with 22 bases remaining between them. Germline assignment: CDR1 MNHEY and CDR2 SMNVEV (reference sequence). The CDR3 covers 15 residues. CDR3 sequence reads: CASRGVATGRAEAFF. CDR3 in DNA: TGTGCCAGCCGCGGGGTGGCGACAGGCCGAGCTGAAGCTTTCTTT.

The CDR3 loop is CASRLGQSYGYTF. CDR3 nucleotides: TGTGCCAGCAGATTGGGACAGTCCTATGGCTACACCTTC. J is TRBJ1-2 and V is TRBV7-2; 7 positions agree with TRBD1. Germline-derived CDR1 and CDR2 are SGHTA and FQGNSA. The trim removed 6 bases at V and 4 bases at J, leaving 5 bases unmatched. This CDR3 region has 13 residues.

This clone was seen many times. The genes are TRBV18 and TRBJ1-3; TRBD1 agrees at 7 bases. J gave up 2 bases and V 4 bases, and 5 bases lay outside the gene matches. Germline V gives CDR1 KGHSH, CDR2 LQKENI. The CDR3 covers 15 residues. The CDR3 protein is CASSLGQRAGNTIYF. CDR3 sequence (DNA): TGTGCCAGCTCACTGGGACAGAGGGCTGGAAACACCATATATTTT.

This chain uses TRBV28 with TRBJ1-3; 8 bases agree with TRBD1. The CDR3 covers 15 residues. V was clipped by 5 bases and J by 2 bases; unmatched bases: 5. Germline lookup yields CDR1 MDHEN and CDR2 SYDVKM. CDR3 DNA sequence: TGTGCCAGCAGTAAGACAGGGGCAGCTGGAAACACCATATATTTT. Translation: CASSKTGAAGNTIYF.

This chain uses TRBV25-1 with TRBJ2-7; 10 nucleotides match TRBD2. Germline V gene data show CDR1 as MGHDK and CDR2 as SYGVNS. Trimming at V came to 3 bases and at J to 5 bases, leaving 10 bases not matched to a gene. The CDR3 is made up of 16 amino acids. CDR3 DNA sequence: TGTGCCAGCAGTGACCCTCAGACTAGCGGGCGGAACGAGCAGTACTTC. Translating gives CASSDPQTSGRNEQYF.

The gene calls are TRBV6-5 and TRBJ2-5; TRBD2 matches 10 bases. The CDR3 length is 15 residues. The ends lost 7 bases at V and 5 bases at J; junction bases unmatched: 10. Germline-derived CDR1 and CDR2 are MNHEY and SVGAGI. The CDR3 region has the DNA TGTGCCAGCATCAAAAGCGGGGGGGCCGGTGAGACCCAGTACTTC. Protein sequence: CASIKSGGAGETQYF.

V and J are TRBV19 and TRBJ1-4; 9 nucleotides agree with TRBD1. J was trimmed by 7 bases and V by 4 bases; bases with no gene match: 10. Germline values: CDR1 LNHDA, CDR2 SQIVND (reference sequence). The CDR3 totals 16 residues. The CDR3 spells CASSSTGGTGFEKLFF. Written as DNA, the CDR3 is TGTGCCAGTAGTAGTACAGGCGGGACAGGGTTTGAAAAACTGTTTTTT.